The clone carrying this TCR beta chain is termed medium-sized. Its antigen is unknown. The sample comes from a study of T cells after posttransplantation cyclophosphamide. Here immunoSEQ multiplex PCR was the method, and the copy in TCRdb shows in-frame clones only, minus some. Recorded here are some 8,100 clones, none singletons. Findings and limits, study-wide: Donor CD8+ memory clones often dominated recipient blood repertoires at later times. Tissue-infiltrating T cells from skin or gut overlapped little with blood T cells.

A marrow graft followed busulfan-fludarabine conditioning, with cyclophosphamide on days +3 and +4. The V segment lost 3 bases and the J segment 7 bases; nucleotides outside the gene matches: 2. The germline CDR1 and CDR2 sequences are ENHRY and SYGVKD. This CDR3 contains 14 residues. The receptor was isolated from a female patient aged 50-60 years who received an allogeneic stem cell transplant from a related donor, was CMV-positive, and had no GVHD. The graft donor may be the source of some T cells. The V call is TRBV10-3, the J call TRBJ2-4; 11 nucleotides line up with TRBD2. The sample consisted of PBMCs, taken after allogeneic stem cell transplant with posttransplant cyclophosphamide. CDR3 nucleotide sequence: TGTGCCATCAGTGACACTAGCGGGGGCAACATTCAGTACTTC. Protein sequence: CAISDTSGGNIQYF.